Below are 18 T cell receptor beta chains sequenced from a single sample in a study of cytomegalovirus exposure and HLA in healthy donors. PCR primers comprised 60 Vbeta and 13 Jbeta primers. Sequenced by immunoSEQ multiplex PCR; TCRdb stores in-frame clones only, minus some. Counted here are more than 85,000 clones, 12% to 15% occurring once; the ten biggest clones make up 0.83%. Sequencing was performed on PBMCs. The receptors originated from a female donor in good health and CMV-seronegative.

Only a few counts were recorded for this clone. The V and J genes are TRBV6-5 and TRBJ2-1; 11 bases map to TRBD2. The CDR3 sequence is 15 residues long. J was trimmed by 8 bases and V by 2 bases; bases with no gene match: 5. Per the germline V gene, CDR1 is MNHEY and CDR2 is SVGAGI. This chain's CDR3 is CASSYPLAGADEQFF. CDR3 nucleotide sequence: TGTGCCAGCAGTTACCCACTAGCGGGAGCGGATGAGCAGTTCTTC.

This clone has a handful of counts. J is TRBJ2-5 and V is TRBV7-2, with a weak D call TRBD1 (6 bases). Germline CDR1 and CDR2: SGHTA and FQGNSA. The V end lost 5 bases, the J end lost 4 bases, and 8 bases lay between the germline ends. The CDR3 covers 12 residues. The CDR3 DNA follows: TGTGCCAGCAGCAAGGGGGTAGAGACCCAGTACTTC. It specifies CASSKGVETQYF. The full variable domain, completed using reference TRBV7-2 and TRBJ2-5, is GAGVSQSPSNKVTEKGKDVELRCDPISGHTALYWYRQSLGQGLEFLIYFQGNSAPDKSGLPSDRFSAERTGGSVSTLTIQRTQQEDSAVYLCASSKGVETQYFGPGTRLLVL.

The CDR3 loop is CASSQDALAGASTDTQYF. Written as DNA, the CDR3 is TGCGCCAGCAGCCAAGATGCTCTAGCGGGGGCTAGCACAGATACGCAGTATTTT. The genes are TRBV4-3 and TRBJ2-3, with 10 nucleotides matching TRBD2. The CDR3 contains 18 residues. V gave up 0 bases and J gave up 0 bases; unmatched junction bases: 6. CDR1 and CDR2 from the germline V gene are LGHNA and YSLEER.

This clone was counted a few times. The CDR3 region is CASSLGPGQGVNEQFF. The CDR3 DNA sequence: TGTGCCAGCAGCCTGGGGCCGGGACAGGGGGTCAATGAGCAGTTCTTC. This chain connects TRBV25-1 to TRBJ2-1; 11 bases map to TRBD1. The CDR3 extends over 16 amino acids. The germline CDR1 and CDR2 sequences are MGHDK and SYGVNS. V was pared by 6 bases and J by 6 bases, with 10 bases of the junction left unmatched.

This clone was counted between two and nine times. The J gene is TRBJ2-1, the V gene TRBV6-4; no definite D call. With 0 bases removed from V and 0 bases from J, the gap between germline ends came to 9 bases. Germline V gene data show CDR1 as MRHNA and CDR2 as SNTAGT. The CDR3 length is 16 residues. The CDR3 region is CASSDSAVSSYNEQFF. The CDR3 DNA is TGTGCCAGCAGTGACTCCGCGGTAAGCTCCTACAATGAGCAGTTCTTC.

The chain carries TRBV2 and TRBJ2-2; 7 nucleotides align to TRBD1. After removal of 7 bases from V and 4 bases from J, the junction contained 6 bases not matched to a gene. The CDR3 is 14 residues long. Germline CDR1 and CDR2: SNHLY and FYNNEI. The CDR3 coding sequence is TGTGCCAGCAACGACAGGGAAGGCACCGGGGAGCTGTTTTTT. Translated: CASNDREGTGELFF.

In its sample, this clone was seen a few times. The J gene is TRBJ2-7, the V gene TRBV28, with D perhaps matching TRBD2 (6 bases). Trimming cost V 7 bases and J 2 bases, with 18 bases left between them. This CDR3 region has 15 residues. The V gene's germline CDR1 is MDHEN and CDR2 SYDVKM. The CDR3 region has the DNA TGTGCCAGCACCAGCCCTTTGGGAGGAGCCTACGAGCAGTACTTC. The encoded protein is CASTSPLGGAYEQYF.

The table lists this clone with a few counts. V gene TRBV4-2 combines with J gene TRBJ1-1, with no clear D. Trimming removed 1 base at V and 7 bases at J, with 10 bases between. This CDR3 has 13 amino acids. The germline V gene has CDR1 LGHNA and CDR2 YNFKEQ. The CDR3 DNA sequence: TGTGCCAGCAGCCAAGTTCTTTCCGGTGAAGCTTTCTTT. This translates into CASSQVLSGEAFF.

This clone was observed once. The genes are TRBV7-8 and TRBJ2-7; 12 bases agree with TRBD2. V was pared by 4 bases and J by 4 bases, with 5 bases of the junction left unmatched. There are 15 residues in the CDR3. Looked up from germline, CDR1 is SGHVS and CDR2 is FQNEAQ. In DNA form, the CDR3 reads TGTGCCAGCAGCTCTAGCGGGAGGGCCGGGTACGAGCAGTACTTC. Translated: CASSSSGRAGYEQYF. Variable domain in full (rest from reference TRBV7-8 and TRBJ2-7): GAGVSQSPRYKVAKRGQDVALRCDPISGHVSLFWYQQALGQGPEFLTYFQNEAQLDKSGLPSDRFFAERPEGSVSTLKIQRTQQEDSAVYLCASSSSGRAGYEQYFGPGTRLTVT.

The CDR3 sequence: CASSPTYNEQFF. The CDR3 nucleotides are TGTGCCAGCAGCCCTACCTACAATGAGCAGTTCTTC. The chain carries TRBV5-5 and TRBJ2-1; D gene unclear. The CDR3 is 12 residues long. Between the trimmed V and J ends, which lost 4 bases and 2 bases, there was a span of 4 bases. Germline values: CDR1 SGHKS, CDR2 YYEKEE (reference sequence).

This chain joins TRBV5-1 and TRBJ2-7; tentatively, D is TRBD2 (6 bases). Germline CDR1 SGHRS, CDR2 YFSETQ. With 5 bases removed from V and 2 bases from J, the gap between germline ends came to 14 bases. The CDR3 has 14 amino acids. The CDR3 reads CASRPGLNTYEQYF. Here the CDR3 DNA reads TGCGCCAGCAGACCGGGACTCAATACCTACGAGCAGTACTTC.

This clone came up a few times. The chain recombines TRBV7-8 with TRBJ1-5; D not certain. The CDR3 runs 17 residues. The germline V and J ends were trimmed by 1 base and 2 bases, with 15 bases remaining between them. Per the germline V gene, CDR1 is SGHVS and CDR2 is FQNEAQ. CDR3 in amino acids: CASSLGAGPNGNQPQHF. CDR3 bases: TGTGCCAGCAGCTTAGGGGCGGGTCCAAATGGCAATCAGCCCCAGCATTTT.

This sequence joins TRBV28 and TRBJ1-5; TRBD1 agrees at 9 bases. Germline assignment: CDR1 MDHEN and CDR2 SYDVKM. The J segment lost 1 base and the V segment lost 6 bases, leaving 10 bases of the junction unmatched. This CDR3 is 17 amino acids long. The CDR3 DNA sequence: TGTGCCAGCAGCTCCCCAGGGACAGGGAGAAGCAATCAGCCCCAGCATTTT. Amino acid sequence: CASSSPGTGRSNQPQHF.

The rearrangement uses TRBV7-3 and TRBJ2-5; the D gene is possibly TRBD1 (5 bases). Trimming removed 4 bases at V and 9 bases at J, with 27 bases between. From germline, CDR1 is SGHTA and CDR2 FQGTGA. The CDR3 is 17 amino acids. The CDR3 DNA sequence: TGTGCCAGCAGCTCTCAGCCCTTGGGGCCTCCGGAGTTATCCCAGTACTTC. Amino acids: CASSSQPLGPPELSQYF.

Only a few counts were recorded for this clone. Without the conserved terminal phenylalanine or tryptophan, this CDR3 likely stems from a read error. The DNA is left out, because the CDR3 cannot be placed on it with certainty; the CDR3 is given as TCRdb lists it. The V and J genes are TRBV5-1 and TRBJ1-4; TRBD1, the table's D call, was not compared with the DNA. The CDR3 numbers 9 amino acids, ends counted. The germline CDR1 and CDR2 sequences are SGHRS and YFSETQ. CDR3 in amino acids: CASSLGQGS.

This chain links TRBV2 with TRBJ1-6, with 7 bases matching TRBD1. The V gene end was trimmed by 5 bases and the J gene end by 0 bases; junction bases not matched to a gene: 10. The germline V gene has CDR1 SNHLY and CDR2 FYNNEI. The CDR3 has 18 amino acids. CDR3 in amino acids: CASSPLGQMSSYNSPLHF. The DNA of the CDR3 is TGTGCCAGCAGTCCCCTGGGACAGATGAGCTCCTATAATTCACCCCTCCACTTT.

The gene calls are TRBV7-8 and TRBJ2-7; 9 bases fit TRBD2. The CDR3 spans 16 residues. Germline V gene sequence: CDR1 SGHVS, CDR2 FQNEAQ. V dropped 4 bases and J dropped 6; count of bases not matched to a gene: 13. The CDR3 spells CASSSSTGGRGGEQYF. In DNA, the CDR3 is TGTGCCAGCAGCTCCTCCACAGGCGGGCGGGGGGGCGAGCAGTACTTC.

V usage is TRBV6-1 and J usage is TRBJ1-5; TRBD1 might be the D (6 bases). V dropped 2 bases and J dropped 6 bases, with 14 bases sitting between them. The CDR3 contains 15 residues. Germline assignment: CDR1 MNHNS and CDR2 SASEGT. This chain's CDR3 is CASSELAGVIQPQHF. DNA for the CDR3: TGTGCCAGCAGTGAATTGGCAGGGGTTATTCAGCCCCAGCATTTT.